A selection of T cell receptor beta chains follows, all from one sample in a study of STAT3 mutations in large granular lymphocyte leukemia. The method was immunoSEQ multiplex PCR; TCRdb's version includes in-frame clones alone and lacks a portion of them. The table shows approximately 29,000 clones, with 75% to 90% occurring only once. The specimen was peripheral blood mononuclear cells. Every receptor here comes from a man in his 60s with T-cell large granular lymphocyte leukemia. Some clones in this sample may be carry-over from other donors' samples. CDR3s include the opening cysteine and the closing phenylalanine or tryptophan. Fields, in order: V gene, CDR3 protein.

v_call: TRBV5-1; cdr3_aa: CASSSQAGGRAYEQYF
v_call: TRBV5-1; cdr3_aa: CASSLAPQGSNQPQHF
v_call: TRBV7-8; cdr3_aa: CASSQRTSGRAYEQYF
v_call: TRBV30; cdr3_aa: CAWSGGQSGGGQPQHF
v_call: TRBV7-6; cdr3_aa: CASSLGDPGLRAYEQYF
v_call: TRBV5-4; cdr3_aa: CASSWTGPSYEQYF
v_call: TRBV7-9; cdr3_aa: CASSLVGTSGRIGETQYF
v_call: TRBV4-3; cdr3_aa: CASSQVGTDTQYF
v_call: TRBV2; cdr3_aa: CASSELGQDYGYTF
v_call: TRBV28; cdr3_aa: CASSEALSPYEQYF
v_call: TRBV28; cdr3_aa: CASYSSGRHEQYF
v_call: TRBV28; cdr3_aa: CASSRRGEGNQPQHF
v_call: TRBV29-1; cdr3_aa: CSVGAGGTQYF
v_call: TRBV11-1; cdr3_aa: CASSLSDEQYF
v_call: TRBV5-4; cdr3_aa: CASSLQGTWGEQYF
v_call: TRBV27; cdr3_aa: CASSWDRLDTQYF
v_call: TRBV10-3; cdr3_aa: CAISERGVNYGYTF
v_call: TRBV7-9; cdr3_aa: CASSLKRTSGYQETQYF
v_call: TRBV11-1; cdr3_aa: CASSLGTVNSPLHF
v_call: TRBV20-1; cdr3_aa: CSAVMNTEAFF
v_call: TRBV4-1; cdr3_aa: CASSSQEAQYF
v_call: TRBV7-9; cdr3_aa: CASSSIIGNTGELFF
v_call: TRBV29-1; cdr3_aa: CSVDSSWRRGDTQYF
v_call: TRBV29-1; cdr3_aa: CSAAGTGSSYEQYF
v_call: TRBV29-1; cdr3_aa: CSVLYNAGTQYF
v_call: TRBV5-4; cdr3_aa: CASSPTSAQETQYF
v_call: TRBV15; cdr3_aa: CATSSGKDGLGGSPLHF
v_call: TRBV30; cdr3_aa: CAWSVRGSGRDTQYF
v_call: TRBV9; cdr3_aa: CASSVEPTSNQPQHF
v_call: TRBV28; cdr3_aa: CASSYPQGARYEQYF
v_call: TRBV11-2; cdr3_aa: CASSPATGYNSPLHF
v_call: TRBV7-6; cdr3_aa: CASSLEGRGTYEQYF
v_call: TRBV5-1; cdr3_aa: CASSSGFTNEKLFF
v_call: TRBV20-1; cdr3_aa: CSADRGGTQYF
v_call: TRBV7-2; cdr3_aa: CASRLTGALNEQFF
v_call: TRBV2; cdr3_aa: CASRDWGVAKNIQYF
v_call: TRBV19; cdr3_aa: CASRLGPSSTNEKLFF
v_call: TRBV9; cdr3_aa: CASSVVVGGSTDTQYF
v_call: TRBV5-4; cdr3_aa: CASSFRTSGTSYEQYF
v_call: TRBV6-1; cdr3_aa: CATRQGMGNSPLHF
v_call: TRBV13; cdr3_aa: CASSASSGRVPEQYF
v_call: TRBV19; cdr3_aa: CASSIGRASGYNEQFF
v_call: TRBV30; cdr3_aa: CAWASWGTWGNKNTGELFF
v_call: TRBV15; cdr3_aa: CATSPSGRGTEAFF
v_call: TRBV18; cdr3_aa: CASSLRDTSSYEQYF
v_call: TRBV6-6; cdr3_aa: CASSPRGGGGGELFF
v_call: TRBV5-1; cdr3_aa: CASSFGTSSYNEQFF
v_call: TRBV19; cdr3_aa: CASSIDGRAQETQYF
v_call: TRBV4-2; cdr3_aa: CASSPPRGGLGETQYF
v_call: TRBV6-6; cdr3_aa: CASKTSRVDTEAFF
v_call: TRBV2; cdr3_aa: CASSRGLAKVYAQFF
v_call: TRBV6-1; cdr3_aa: CASSVSFDIQYF
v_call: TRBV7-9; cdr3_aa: CASSPEEDQPQHF
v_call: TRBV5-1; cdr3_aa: CASSLAQLAGSYEQYF
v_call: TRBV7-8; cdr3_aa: CASSRQGGLGETQYF
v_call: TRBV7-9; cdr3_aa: CASVSRGSIQYF
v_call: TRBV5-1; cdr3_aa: CASSLEWGGNTEAFF